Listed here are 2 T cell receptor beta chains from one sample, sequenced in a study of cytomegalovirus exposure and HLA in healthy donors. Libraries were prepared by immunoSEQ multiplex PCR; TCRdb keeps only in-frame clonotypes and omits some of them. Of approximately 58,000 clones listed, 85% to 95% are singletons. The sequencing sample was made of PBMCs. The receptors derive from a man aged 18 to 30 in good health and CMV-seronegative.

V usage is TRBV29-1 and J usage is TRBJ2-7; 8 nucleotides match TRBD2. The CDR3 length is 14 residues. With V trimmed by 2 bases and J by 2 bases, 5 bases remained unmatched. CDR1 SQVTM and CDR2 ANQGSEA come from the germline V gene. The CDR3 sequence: CSVEYGGATYEQYF. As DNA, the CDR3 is TGCAGCGTTGAATACGGGGGGGCTACCTACGAGCAGTACTTC.

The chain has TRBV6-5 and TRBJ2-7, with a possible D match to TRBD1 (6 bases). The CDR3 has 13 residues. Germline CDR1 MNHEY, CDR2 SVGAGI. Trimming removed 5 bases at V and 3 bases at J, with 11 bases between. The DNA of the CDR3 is TGTGCCAGCAGTATGACAGGAGGCTACGAGCAGTACTTC. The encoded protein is CASSMTGGYEQYF.